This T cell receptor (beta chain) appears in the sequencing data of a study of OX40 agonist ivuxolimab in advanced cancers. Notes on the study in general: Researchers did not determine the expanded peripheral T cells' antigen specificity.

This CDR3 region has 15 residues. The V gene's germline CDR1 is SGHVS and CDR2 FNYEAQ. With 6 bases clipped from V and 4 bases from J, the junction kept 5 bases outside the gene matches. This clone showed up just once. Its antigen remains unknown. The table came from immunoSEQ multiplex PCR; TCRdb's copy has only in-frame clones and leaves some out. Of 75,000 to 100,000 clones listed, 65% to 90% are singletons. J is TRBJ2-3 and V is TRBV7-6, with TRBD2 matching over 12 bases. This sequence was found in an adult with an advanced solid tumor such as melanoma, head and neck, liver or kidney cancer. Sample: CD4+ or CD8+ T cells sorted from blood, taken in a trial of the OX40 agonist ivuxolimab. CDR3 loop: CASRERLAGADTQYF. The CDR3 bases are TGTGCCAGCAGAGAACGACTAGCGGGGGCAGATACGCAGTATTTT.